The T cell receptor (beta chain) under discussion was sequenced for a study of blood T cell repertoires in COVID-19. Study-level background: Acute and convalescent COVID-19 samples came from the United States, Italy and Spain. PBMCs, B-cell-depleted T cells, or T cells were the source of the cDNA or gDNA that made up the material.

The authors' processing: For nucleated cells, counts were estimated from reference gene primer amplification. The protocol was immunoSEQ multiplex PCR, while the TCRdb copy is restricted to in-frame clones and leaves out a portion. That table furnishes V, J and clone size, whereas the DNA furnished D and trimming. The table lists around 300,000 clones, 85% to 90% of them singletons. V lost 0 bases to trimming and J lost 4 bases, with 13 bases between them. Looked up from germline, CDR1 is MNHEY and CDR2 is SVGAGI. This CDR3 spans 16 amino acids. The TCR was taken from a woman in her thirties or forties with acute or convalescent COVID-19. This chain connects TRBV6-5 to TRBJ1-3; D is unclear. The sequenced sample was peripheral blood. The CDR3 sequence: CASSYSSDTPGNTIYF. The CDR3, as DNA: TGTGCCAGCAGTTACTCGTCTGACACCCCGGGAAACACCATATATTTT.